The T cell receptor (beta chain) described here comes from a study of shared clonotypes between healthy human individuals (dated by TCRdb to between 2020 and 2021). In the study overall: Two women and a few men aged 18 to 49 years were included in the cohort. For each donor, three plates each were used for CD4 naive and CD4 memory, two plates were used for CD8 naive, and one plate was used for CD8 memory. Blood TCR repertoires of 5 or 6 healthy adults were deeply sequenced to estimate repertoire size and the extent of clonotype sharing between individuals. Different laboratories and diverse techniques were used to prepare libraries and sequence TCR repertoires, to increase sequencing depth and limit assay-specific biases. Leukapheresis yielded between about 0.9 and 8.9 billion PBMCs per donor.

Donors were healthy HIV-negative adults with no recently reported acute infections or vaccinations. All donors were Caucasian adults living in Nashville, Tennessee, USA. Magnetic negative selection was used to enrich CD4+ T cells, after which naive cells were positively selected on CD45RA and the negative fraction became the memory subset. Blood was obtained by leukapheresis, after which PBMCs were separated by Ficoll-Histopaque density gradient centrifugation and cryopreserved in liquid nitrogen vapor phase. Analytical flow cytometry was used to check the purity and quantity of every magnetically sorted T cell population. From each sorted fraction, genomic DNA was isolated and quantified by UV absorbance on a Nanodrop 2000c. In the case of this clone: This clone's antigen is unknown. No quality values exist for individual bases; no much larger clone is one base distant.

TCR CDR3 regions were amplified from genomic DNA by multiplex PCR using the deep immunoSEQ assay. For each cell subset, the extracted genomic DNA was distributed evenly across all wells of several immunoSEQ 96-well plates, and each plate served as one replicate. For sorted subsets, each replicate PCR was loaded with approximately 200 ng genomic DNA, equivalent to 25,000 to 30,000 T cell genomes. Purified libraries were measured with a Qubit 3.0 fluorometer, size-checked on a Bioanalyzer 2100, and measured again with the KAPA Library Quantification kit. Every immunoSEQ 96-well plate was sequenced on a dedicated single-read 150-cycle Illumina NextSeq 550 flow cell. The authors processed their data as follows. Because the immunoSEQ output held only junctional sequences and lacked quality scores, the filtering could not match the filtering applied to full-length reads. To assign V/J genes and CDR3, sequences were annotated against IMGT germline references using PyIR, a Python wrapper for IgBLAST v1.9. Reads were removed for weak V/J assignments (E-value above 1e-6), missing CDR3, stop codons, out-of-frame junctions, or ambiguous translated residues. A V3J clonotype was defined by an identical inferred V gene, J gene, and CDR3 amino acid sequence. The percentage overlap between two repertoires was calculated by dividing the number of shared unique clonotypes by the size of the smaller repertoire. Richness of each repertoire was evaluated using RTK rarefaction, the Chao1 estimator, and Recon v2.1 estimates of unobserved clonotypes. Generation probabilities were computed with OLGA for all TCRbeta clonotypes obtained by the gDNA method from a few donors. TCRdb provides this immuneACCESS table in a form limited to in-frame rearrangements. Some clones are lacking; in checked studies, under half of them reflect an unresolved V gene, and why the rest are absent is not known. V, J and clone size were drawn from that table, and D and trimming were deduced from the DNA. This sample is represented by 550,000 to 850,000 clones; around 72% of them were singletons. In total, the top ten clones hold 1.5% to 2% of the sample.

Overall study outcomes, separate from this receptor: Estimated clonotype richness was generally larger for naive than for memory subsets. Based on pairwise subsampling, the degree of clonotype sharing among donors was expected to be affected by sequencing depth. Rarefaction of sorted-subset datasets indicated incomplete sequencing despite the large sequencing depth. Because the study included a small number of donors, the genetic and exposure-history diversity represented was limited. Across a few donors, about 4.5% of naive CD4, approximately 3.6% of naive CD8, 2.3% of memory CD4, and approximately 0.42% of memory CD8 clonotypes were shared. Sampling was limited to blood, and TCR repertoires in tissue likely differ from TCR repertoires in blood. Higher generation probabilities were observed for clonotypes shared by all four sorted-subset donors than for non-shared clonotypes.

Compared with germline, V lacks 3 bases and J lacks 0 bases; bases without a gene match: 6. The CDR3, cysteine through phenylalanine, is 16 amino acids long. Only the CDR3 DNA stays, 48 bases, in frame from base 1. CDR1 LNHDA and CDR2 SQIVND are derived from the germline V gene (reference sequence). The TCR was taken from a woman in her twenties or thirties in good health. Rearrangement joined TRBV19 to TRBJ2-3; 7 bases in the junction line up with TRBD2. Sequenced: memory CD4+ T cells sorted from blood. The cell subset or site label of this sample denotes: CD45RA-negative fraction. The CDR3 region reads CASSIKRDSSTDTQYF. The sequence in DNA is TGTGCCAGTAGTATTAAGCGGGACTCTAGCACAGATACGCAGTATTTT.